The 30 T cell receptor beta chains below all came from one sample that was sequenced in a study of cytomegalovirus exposure and HLA in healthy donors. Vbeta (60) and Jbeta (13) primers were used in the PCR. The table came from immunoSEQ multiplex PCR; TCRdb's copy has only in-frame clones and leaves some out. The listing records approximately 70,000 clones. Material for sequencing was PBMCs. The receptors here all came from a middle-aged woman in good health and CMV-seropositive.

This chain uses TRBV7-9 with TRBJ2-1; D unclear. Germline V CDR1 and CDR2: SEHNR, FQNEAQ (reference sequence). Trimming took 5 bases from V and 5 from J, leaving 10 bases between them. The CDR3 has 13 amino acids. As DNA, the CDR3 is TGTGCCAGCAGCACAACATTTGACAATGAGCAGTTCTTC. It translates to CASSTTFDNEQFF.

The chain uses TRBV18 and TRBJ2-4; weak D call: TRBD2 (6 bases). Trimming left V 1 base short and J 6 bases short, with 19 bases between. Germline assignment: CDR1 KGHSH and CDR2 LQKENI. This CDR3 comprises 17 residues. CDR3 region: CASSPRGNGTSLNIQYF. The DNA of the CDR3 is TGTGCCAGCTCACCACGCGGAAATGGGACTTCCCTAAACATTCAGTACTTC.

The chain uses TRBV6-4 and TRBJ2-3; no clear D. Germline V CDR1 and CDR2: MRHNA, SNTAGT. V lost 1 base to trimming and J lost 1 base, with 6 bases between them. CDR3 length equals 14 residues. CDR3 DNA sequence: TGTGCCAGCAGTGACTTAGCAGGCACAGATACGCAGTATTTT. It encodes CASSDLAGTDTQYF.

The chain uses TRBV6-5 and TRBJ1-6; D is unclear. Deletions cut 4 bases from V and 7 bases from J, with 11 bases between. The CDR3 runs 14 residues. Germline CDR1 is MNHEY and CDR2 is SVGAGI. CDR3 in amino acids: CASSFGQKNSPLHF. The DNA for the CDR3 is TGTGCCAGCAGTTTTGGGCAGAAAAATTCACCCCTCCACTTT.

The chain carries TRBV11-2 and TRBJ2-1, with D unresolved. The V gene lost 2 bases and the J gene lost 13 bases, with 12 bases spanning the gap. The CDR3 contains 12 residues. The germline V gene encodes CDR1 SGHAT and CDR2 FQNNGV. The CDR3 reads CASSLSSAAQFF. CDR3 nucleotide sequence: TGTGCCAGCAGCTTATCGTCCGCGGCTCAGTTCTTC.

The rearrangement joins TRBV19 to TRBJ2-1; D is possibly TRBD2 (5 bases). The length of the CDR3 is 18 residues. V shed 3 bases and J shed 8 bases, with 26 bases lying between them. Looked up from germline, CDR1 is LNHDA and CDR2 is SQIVND (reference sequence). CDR3 in amino acids: CASSILRAGRKGTYEQFF. The CDR3 DNA is TGTGCCAGTAGTATCCTCCGGGCGGGCAGAAAGGGAACCTATGAGCAGTTCTTC.

The J gene is TRBJ1-1, the V gene TRBV5-1; D is undetermined. With 3 bases removed from V and 1 base from J, the gap between germline ends came to 13 bases. Germline V gene lookup returns CDR1 SGHRS and CDR2 YFSETQ. The CDR3 contains 15 residues. Here the CDR3 DNA reads TGCGCCAGCAGCTGGACTGGACGGACGAACACTGAAGCTTTCTTT. Translated, it gives CASSWTGRTNTEAFF.

V gene TRBV27 combines with J gene TRBJ2-1; 9 nucleotides match TRBD2. This CDR3 has 17 residues. CDR1 is MNHEY and CDR2 is SMNVEV in the germline V gene (reference sequence). The J segment lost 8 bases and the V segment lost 2 bases, leaving 13 bases of the junction unmatched. CDR3 nucleotide sequence: TGTGCCAGCAGTTTAGTTGTAGCGGGAGTCGGAAAGGATGAGCAGTTCTTC. This translates into CASSLVVAGVGKDEQFF.

The V and J genes are TRBV7-9 and TRBJ1-1; the D gene is possibly TRBD1 (6 bases). V was clipped by 9 bases and J by 3 bases, with 14 bases between them. The CDR3 has 13 amino acids. From germline, CDR1 is SEHNR and CDR2 FQNEAQ (reference sequence). In DNA, the CDR3 is TGTGCCAGTGAGGACAGTCTGGACACTGAAGCTTTCTTT. It encodes CASEDSLDTEAFF.

The J gene is TRBJ1-5, the V gene TRBV27; 8 bases match TRBD1. The ends lost 7 bases at V and 5 bases at J; junction bases unmatched: 4. The CDR3 consists of 13 residues. The germline gives CDR1 MNHEY, CDR2 SMNVEV (reference sequence). CDR3 protein: CASTPDRDQPQHF. The CDR3 DNA is TGTGCCAGCACCCCGGACAGGGATCAGCCCCAGCATTTT.

The chain is built from TRBV30 and TRBJ1-1; D is ambiguous. The germline CDR1 and CDR2 sequences are GTSNPN and SVGIG (reference sequence). This CDR3 has 12 amino acids. V lost 5 bases and J 2 bases, leaving 9 bases between the germline ends. CDR3 protein: CAWAAFNTEAFF. CDR3 coding DNA: TGTGCCTGGGCGGCTTTCAACACTGAAGCTTTCTTT.

The chain is built from TRBV5-1 and TRBJ2-3, with 14 bases aligning to TRBD2. V was pared by 4 bases and J by 4 bases, with 5 bases of the junction left unmatched. The CDR3 is 16 residues long. Germline CDR1 SGHRS, CDR2 YFSETQ. The chain's CDR3 is CASSPTSGGAPDTQYF. CDR3 coding DNA: TGCGCCAGCAGCCCGACTAGCGGGGGGGCCCCAGATACGCAGTATTTT.

The chain links TRBV7-2 to TRBJ2-2, with TRBD1 matching 7 bases. V shed 5 bases and J 6 bases; nucleotides not matched to a gene: 15. The germline gives CDR1 SGHTA, CDR2 FQGNSA. The CDR3 has 17 amino acids. CDR3 sequence: CASSARYRGRGSGELFF. The CDR3 nucleotides read TGTGCCAGCAGCGCGCGCTACAGGGGTCGTGGTTCCGGGGAGCTGTTTTTT. Looking up the rest from reference TRBV7-2 and TRBJ2-2 gives the full variable domain: GAGVSQSPSNKVTEKGKDVELRCDPISGHTALYWYRQSLGQGLEFLIYFQGNSAPDKSGLPSDRFSAERTGGSVSTLTIQRTQQEDSAVYLCASSARYRGRGSGELFFGEGSRLTVL.

The J gene is TRBJ2-7, the V gene TRBV28; 9 nucleotides agree with TRBD1. The V segment lost 6 bases and the J segment 8 bases; nucleotides outside the gene matches: 14. The length of the CDR3 is 15 residues. CDR1 and CDR2 from the germline V gene are MDHEN and SYDVKM. The CDR3: CASSANRGRRSKQYF. DNA for the CDR3: TGTGCCAGCAGCGCCAACAGGGGGCGAAGATCCAAGCAGTACTTC. Using reference TRBV28 and TRBJ2-7 for the parts outside the CDR3, the full variable domain is DVKVTQSSRYLVKRTGEKVFLECVQDMDHENMFWYRQDPGLGLRLIYFSYDVKMKEKGDIPEGYSVSREKKERFSLILESASTNQTSMYLCASSANRGRRSKQYFGPGTRLTVT.

DNA of the CDR3: TGTGCCAGCAGTCTCGGACTAGCGGGTAACAATGAGCAGTTCTTC. Translated, it gives CASSLGLAGNNEQFF. This chain joins TRBV2 and TRBJ2-1; 11 nucleotides align to TRBD2. The germline CDR1 and CDR2 sequences are SNHLY and FYNNEI. V lost 5 bases to trimming and J lost 5 bases; unmatched junction nucleotides: 5. The CDR3 length is 15 residues.

The CDR3 region has the DNA TGTGCCAGCAGTGAATATAGCGGGGGCTCCTACAATGAGCAGTTCTTC. Its protein is CASSEYSGGSYNEQFF. The chain links TRBV25-1 to TRBJ2-1, with 9 bases fitting TRBD2. J lost 0 bases, V lost 0 bases, and 0 bases had no gene match. Per germline, CDR1 MGHDK and CDR2 SYGVNS. This CDR3 is 16 amino acids long. The full variable domain, completed using reference TRBV25-1 and TRBJ2-1, is EADIYQTPRYLVIGTGKKITLECSQTMGHDKMYWYQQDPGMELHLIHYSYGVNSTEKGDLSSESTVSRIRTEHFPLTLESARPSHTSQYLCASSEYSGGSYNEQFFGPGTRLTVL.

V and J are TRBV28 and TRBJ1-5; no clear D gene. The CDR3 sequence is 14 residues long. V was pared by 8 bases and J by 3 bases, with 14 bases between. Germline V gene sequence: CDR1 MDHEN, CDR2 SYDVKM. CDR3 sequence reads: CASGNQEDNQPQHF. CDR3 nucleotides: TGTGCCAGCGGGAATCAGGAGGACAATCAGCCCCAGCATTTT.

V is TRBV5-1 and J is TRBJ1-1; 9 bases map to TRBD1. The germline V gene has CDR1 SGHRS and CDR2 YFSETQ. This CDR3 region has 14 residues. V lost 4 bases and J lost 6; bases outside the gene matches: 7. The DNA of the CDR3 is TGCGCCAGCAGCCCAGACAGGGGGGGCGCTGAAGCTTTCTTT. It specifies CASSPDRGGAEAFF.

The CDR3 loop is CASSQERSSSTDTQYF. CDR3 DNA sequence: TGCGCCAGCAGCCAAGAGAGGTCTTCTAGCACAGATACGCAGTATTTT. The chain joins TRBV4-1 to TRBJ2-3, with no clear D. V was cut by 0 bases and J by 0 bases, with 10 bases left in between. CDR3 size: 16 residues. CDR1 MGHRA and CDR2 YSYEKL come from the germline V gene.

The chain employs TRBV6-1 and TRBJ2-1; D not resolved. The CDR3 is made up of 14 amino acids. Germline CDR1 and CDR2: MNHNS and SASEGT. The V gene lost 7 bases and the J gene lost 6 bases, with 16 bases spanning the gap. This CDR3 reads CASTLKPDGNEQFF. CDR3 bases: TGTGCCAGCACCTTGAAGCCCGATGGCAATGAGCAGTTCTTC.

The V gene is TRBV29-1, the J gene TRBJ2-3; TRBD1 matches 9 bases. V lost 6 bases and J lost 9; bases outside the gene matches: 13. Per the germline V gene, CDR1 is SQVTM and CDR2 is ANQGSEA. This CDR3 is 14 amino acids long. CDR3 sequence reads: CSVPGTGPKKTQYF. The DNA of the CDR3 is TGCAGCGTGCCCGGGACAGGGCCGAAGAAGACGCAGTATTTT.

The V call is TRBV10-2, the J call TRBJ1-2, with 11 bases lining up with TRBD1. The CDR3 is 14 amino acids. V lost 8 bases to trimming and J lost 7 bases; unmatched junction nucleotides: 9. The germline V gene encodes CDR1 WSHSY and CDR2 SAAADI. The CDR3 nucleotides are TGCGCCAGCGGAAAAGGACAGGGGGCGGGTGGCTACACCTTC. Translation: CASGKGQGAGGYTF.

This chain links TRBV4-3 with TRBJ1-1; D remains ambiguous. The germline V and J ends were trimmed by 0 bases and 5 bases, with 10 bases remaining between them. CDR1 is LGHNA, CDR2 YSLEER, per germline. This CDR3 is built from 14 residues. DNA of the CDR3: TGCGCCAGCAGCCAAGAATCGGGAGCGACTGAAGCTTTCTTT. The encoded protein is CASSQESGATEAFF.

V and J are TRBV6-6 and TRBJ1-2; TRBD1 matches 8 bases. The germline V gene encodes CDR1 MNHNY and CDR2 SVGAGI (reference sequence). The CDR3 has 15 amino acids. V dropped 5 bases and J dropped 8; count of bases not matched to a gene: 13. The CDR3 DNA reads TGTGCCAGCAGTCCCAACCCCAGGGGGCGGTTGGGCTACACCTTC. Protein: CASSPNPRGRLGYTF.

This chain joins TRBV18 and TRBJ1-4; D is unclear. CDR3 size: 15 residues. Germline V gene lookup returns CDR1 KGHSH and CDR2 LQKENI. V lost 2 bases and J 5 bases, leaving 12 bases between the germline ends. CDR3: CASSPSRQRNEKLFF. In DNA form, the CDR3 reads TGTGCCAGCTCACCAAGCCGCCAGCGGAATGAAAAACTGTTTTTT. The whole variable domain, remainder taken from reference TRBV18 and TRBJ1-4, is NAGVMQNPRHLVRRRGQEARLRCSPMKGHSHVYWYRQLPEEGLKFMVYLQKENIIDESGMPKERFSAEFPKEGPSILRIQQVVRGDSAAYFCASSPSRQRNEKLFFGSGTQLSVL.

This chain connects TRBV4-3 to TRBJ1-1; D is possibly TRBD1 (6 bases). The germline V gene has CDR1 LGHNA and CDR2 YSLEER. The CDR3 extends over 14 amino acids. The V gene lost 0 bases and the J gene lost 1 base, with 6 bases spanning the gap. CDR3 loop: CASSQEGANTEAFF. The CDR3 bases are TGCGCCAGCAGCCAAGAGGGGGCGAACACTGAAGCTTTCTTT.

The V gene is TRBV10-3, the J gene TRBJ2-1; maybe TRBD1 (5 bases). CDR3 length: 11 residues. The V and J ends lost 10 bases and 5 bases respectively, with 9 bases between them. Germline V gene data show CDR1 as ENHRY and CDR2 as SYGVKD. This CDR3 reads CATRQHNEQFF. The CDR3 region has the DNA TGTGCCACCAGACAGCACAATGAGCAGTTCTTC.

This chain connects TRBV5-1 to TRBJ2-1, with D tentatively TRBD2 (6 bases). CDR3 length: 14 residues. In germline, CDR1 is SGHRS, CDR2 YFSETQ. Trimming took 1 base from V and 4 from J, leaving 9 bases between them. For the CDR3, the DNA is TGCGCCAGCAGCTTGCCCGCGGGATACAATGAGCAGTTCTTC. Protein: CASSLPAGYNEQFF.

This chain links TRBV7-2 with TRBJ1-2; D not certain. The CDR3 consists of 13 residues. V shed 6 bases and J shed 2 bases, with 10 bases lying between them. The germline CDR1 and CDR2 sequences are SGHTA and FQGNSA. CDR3 nucleotides: TGTGCCAGCAGTCCCCGGAGGAACTATGGCTACACCTTC. Protein product: CASSPRRNYGYTF.

The chain uses TRBV5-1 and TRBJ1-1; 8 nucleotides line up with TRBD1. CDR1 is SGHRS and CDR2 is YFSETQ in the germline V gene. Trimming at V came to 7 bases and at J to 5 bases, leaving 10 bases not matched to a gene. The CDR3 sequence is 14 residues long. CDR3 residues: CASESGGRVTEAFF. In DNA, the CDR3 is TGCGCCAGCGAATCAGGGGGCAGGGTTACTGAAGCTTTCTTT.